This T cell receptor (beta chain) was sequenced in a study of graft-versus-host responses after intestinal transplantation. Study-level information: Anti-thymocyte globulin induction was given to all recipients, followed by tacrolimus and steroids for around three years.

This CDR3 comprises 11 residues. The V end lost 3 bases, the J end lost 5 bases, and 3 bases lay between the germline ends. Germline assignment: CDR1 SGHAT and CDR2 FQNNGV. Generated by immunoSEQ multiplex PCR, the TCRdb table keeps only in-frame clones and is missing some. The data hold 98,000 or so clones, with roughly 86% observed a single time. Study-wide points: GvH clones occurred in recipient marrow; some first appeared in ileum or blood.

On this clone: Its matching antigen is unknown.

The chain links TRBV11-2 to TRBJ2-3, with D hard to call. The specimen was PBMCs, collected 255 days after intestinal transplant. This clonotype was obtained from a human patient who received an intestinal transplant, so some T cells may come from the graft donor. As DNA, the CDR3 is TGTGCCAGCAGCTTTAGAGATACGCAGTATTTT. This codes for CASSFRDTQYF.